This T cell receptor (beta chain) came from a study of cytomegalovirus exposure and HLA in healthy donors. With regard to this clone: The target antigen is unknown.

Use of 60 Vbeta and 13 Jbeta primers characterized the PCR. Generated by immunoSEQ multiplex PCR, the TCRdb table keeps only in-frame clones and is missing some. The sample shows some 120,000 clones, roughly 80% of them seen only once. Study-wide points: Analyses of presence/absence relied on an assumption of roughly uniform sequencing depth across donors. TCR beta chains numbering 164 were designated cytomegalovirus-associated. An analysis that came later showed most CMV-associated TCR beta chains appearing HLA-restricted.

The clonotype comes from a man younger than 35 in good health and CMV-seropositive. The sequenced material came from PBMCs.

CDR3 sequence reads: CASSVADRGGRNTIYF. CDR3 bases: TGTGCCAGCAGCGTAGCAGACAGGGGCGGCAGAAACACCATATATTTT. The rearrangement links TRBV9 to TRBJ1-3, with 8 bases lining up with TRBD1. V shed 0 bases, J shed 5 bases, and the junction held 7 bases outside the gene matches. Germline lookup yields CDR1 SGDLS and CDR2 YYNGEE. CDR3 size: 16 residues.